This T cell receptor (beta chain) was observed in a study of CD8+ T cells in alopecia areata. Extracted RNA was reverse transcribed, and the resulting cDNA served as sequencing template. Sequenced by immunoSEQ multiplex PCR; TCRdb stores in-frame clones only, minus some. The table shows roughly 190,000 clones, with 60% to 70% occurring only once. Details on this clone: As yet, its antigen is unknown.

The treatment was: oral pan-JAK inhibitor, 5-10 mg twice daily. Study-wide findings and caveats: Treatment with tofacitinib significantly lowered scalp clonality and reduced expanded CD8+ clones among the top 100. Higher clonality was seen in lesional scalp than in normal scalp, especially in alopecia totalis/universalis.

Germline loops: CDR1 SGHRS, CDR2 YFSETQ. V was trimmed by 3 bases and J by 4 bases, leaving 10 bases between them. There are 13 residues in the CDR3. The source is a human donor with alopecia areata. Here the sequenced sample was CD4+ T cells sorted from blood, taken at week 4, from a patient treated with tofacitinib. This chain joins TRBV5-1 and TRBJ1-2; D is perhaps TRBD1 (5 bases). This chain's CDR3 is CASSSTGGYGYTF. The DNA for the CDR3 is TGCGCCAGCAGCTCGACCGGGGGCTATGGCTACACCTTC.